This T cell receptor (beta chain) came from a study of STAT5B mutations in CD4+ large granular lymphocyte leukemia. Clones were read by immunoSEQ multiplex PCR, and TCRdb kept only the in-frame ones, dropping some. The profile covers 30,000 to 40,000 clones, with approximately 90% appearing a single time and approximately 1% taken by the ten largest. The sequencing input was CD4+ T cells from blood buffy coats. The TCR was taken from a human donor in good health.

CDR3 amino acids: CASSRDSWENYEQYF. CDR3 sequence (DNA): TGTGCCAGCTCAAGGGACTCCTGGGAGAACTACGAGCAGTACTTC. The V gene is TRBV18, the J gene TRBJ2-7, with D possibly matching TRBD2 (6 bases). V gave up 5 bases and J gave up 3 bases, with 17 bases separating them. Germline-derived CDR1 and CDR2 are KGHSH and LQKENI. The CDR3 covers 15 residues. The full variable domain, completed using reference TRBV18 and TRBJ2-7, is NAGVMQNPRHLVRRRGQEARLRCSPMKGHSHVYWYRQLPEEGLKFMVYLQKENIIDESGMPKERFSAEFPKEGPSILRIQQVVRGDSAAYFCASSRDSWENYEQYFGPGTRLTVT.